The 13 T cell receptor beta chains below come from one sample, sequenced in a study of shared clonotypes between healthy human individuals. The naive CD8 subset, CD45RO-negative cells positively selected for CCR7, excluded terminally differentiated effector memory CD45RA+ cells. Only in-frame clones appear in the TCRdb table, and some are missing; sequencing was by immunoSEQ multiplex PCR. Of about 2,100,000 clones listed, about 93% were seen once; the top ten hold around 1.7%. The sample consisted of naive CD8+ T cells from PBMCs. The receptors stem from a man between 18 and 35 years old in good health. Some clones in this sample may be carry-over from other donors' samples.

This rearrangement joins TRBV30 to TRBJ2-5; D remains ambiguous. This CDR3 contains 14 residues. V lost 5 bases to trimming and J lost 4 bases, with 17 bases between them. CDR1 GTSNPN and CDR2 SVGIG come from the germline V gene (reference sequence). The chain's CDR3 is CAWAAAVRAETQYF. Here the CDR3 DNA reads TGTGCCTGGGCTGCCGCCGTGCGCGCAGAGACCCAGTACTTC.

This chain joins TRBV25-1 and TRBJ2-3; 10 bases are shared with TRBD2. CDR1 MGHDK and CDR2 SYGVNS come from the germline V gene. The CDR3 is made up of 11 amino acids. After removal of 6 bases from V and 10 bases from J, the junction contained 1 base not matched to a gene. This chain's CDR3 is CASRSGRAQYF. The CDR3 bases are TGTGCCAGCAGAAGCGGGAGGGCGCAGTATTTT.

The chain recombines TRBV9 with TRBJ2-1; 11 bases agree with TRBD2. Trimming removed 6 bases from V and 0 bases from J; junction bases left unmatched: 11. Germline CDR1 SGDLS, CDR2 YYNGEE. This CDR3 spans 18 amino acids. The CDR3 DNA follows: TGTGCCAGCACCCCGGGACTAGCGGATATATTCTCCTACAATGAGCAGTTCTTC. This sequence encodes CASTPGLADIFSYNEQFF.

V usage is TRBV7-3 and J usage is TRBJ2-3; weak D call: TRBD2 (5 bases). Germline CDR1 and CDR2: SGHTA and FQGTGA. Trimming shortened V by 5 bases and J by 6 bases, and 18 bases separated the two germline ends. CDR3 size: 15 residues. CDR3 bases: TGTGCCAGCAGCCGCGGGTGGTCGGGTACCGATACGCAGTATTTT. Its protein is CASSRGWSGTDTQYF.

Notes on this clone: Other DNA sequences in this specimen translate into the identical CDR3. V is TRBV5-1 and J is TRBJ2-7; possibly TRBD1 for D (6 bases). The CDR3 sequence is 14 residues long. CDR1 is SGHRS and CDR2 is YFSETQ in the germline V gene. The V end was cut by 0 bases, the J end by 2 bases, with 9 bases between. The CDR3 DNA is TGCGCCAGCAGCTTGGGGTCAGGGGCCTACGAGCAGTACTTC. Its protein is CASSLGSGAYEQYF.

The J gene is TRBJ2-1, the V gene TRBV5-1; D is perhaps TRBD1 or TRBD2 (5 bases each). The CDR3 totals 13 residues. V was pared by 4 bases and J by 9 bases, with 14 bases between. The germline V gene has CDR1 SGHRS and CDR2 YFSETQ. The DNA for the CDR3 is TGCGCCAGCAGCGGTTGGACGGGGACTGAGCAGTTCTTC. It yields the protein CASSGWTGTEQFF. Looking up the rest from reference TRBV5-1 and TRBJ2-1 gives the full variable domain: KAGVTQTPRYLIKTRGQQVTLSCSPISGHRSVSWYQQTPGQGLQFLFEYFSETQRNKGNFPGRFSGRQFSNSRSEMNVSTLELGDSALYLCASSGWTGTEQFFGPGTRLTVL.

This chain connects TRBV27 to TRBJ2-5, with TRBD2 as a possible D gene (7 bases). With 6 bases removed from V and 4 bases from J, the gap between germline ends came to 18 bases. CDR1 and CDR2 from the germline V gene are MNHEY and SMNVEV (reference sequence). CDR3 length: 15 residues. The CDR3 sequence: CASSLWGGAGETQYF. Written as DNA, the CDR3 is TGTGCCAGCAGCCTATGGGGGGGCGCGGGAGAGACCCAGTACTTC.

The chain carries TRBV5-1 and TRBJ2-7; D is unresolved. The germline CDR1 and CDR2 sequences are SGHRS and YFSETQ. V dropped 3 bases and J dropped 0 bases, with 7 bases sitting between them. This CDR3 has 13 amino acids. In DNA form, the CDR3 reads TGCGCCAGCAGCTCCGACACCTCCTACGAGCAGTACTTC. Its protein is CASSSDTSYEQYF.

The CDR3 region is CASTLNAGNTDTQYF. Here the CDR3 DNA reads TGTGCCAGCACCCTAAATGCGGGAAACACAGATACGCAGTATTTT. The V call is TRBV2, the J call TRBJ2-3, with D perhaps matching TRBD2 (6 bases). Trimming shortened V by 7 bases and J by 2 bases, and 16 bases separated the two germline ends. The CDR3 sequence is 15 residues long. Germline V gene lookup returns CDR1 SNHLY and CDR2 FYNNEI.

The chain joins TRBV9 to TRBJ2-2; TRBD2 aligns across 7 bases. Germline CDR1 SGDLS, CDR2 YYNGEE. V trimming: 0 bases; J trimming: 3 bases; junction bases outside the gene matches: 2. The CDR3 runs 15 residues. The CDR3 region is CASSVGLADTGELFF. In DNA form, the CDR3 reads TGTGCCAGCAGCGTAGGTCTAGCGGACACCGGGGAGCTGTTTTTT.

In nucleotides, the CDR3 is TGTGCCAGCAGTTTAGTACGGACGTGGGGCTACACCTTC. Its protein is CASSLVRTWGYTF. The chain recombines TRBV28 with TRBJ1-2; D is uncertain. In germline, CDR1 is MDHEN, CDR2 SYDVKM. The V end was cut by 2 bases, the J end by 8 bases, with 12 bases between. This CDR3 region has 13 residues.

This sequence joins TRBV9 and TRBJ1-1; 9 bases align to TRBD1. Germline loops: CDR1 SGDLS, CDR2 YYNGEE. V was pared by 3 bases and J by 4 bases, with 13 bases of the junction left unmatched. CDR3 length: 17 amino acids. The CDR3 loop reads CASSAGHDRGEITEAFF. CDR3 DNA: TGTGCCAGCAGCGCCGGTCACGACAGGGGGGAGATCACTGAAGCTTTCTTT.

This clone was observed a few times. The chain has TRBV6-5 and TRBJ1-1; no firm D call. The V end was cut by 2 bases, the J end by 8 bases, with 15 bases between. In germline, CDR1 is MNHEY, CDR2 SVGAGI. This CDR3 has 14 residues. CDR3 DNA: TGTGCCAGCAGTTACAGGGCAAGGGAGCCCGAAGCTTTCTTT. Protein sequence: CASSYRAREPEAFF.